Reported below is one T cell receptor beta chain. Its antigen is currently not known. No base-level quality is on record; no much larger clone is a single base apart. The sample carries other DNA sequences with the same CDR3. CDR1 MNHEY and CDR2 SMNVEV were looked up in the germline V gene (reference sequence). The CDR3 spans 12 residues, from the cysteine through the phenylalanine. CDR3 DNA is the only sequence kept; it has 36 bases, read in frame from the first base. V is clipped by 2 bases and J by 5 bases, and the sequence between their germline boundaries is 6 bases long. These data come from a study of shared clonotypes between healthy human individuals (dated by TCRdb to about 2020). A note on the overall study: The cohort included a few men and a couple of women between 18 and 49 years of age. To estimate repertoire size and how much clonotype sharing occurs between individuals, the study deeply sequenced the blood TCR repertoires of five healthy adults. Different laboratories and diverse techniques were used to prepare libraries and sequence TCR repertoires, to increase sequencing depth and limit assay-specific biases. For each donor, CD4 naive and CD4 memory were each run on three plates, CD8 naive on two plates, and CD8 memory on one plate. Per donor, leukapheresis produced somewhere between about 0.94 and 8.9 billion PBMCs.

TCR CDR3 regions were amplified from genomic DNA by multiplex PCR using the deep immunoSEQ assay. Extracted genomic DNA from each cell subset was distributed evenly across all wells of several immunoSEQ 96-well plates, and each plate was treated as a replicate. For sorted subsets, approximately 200 ng of genomic DNA, equivalent to 25,000 to 35,000 T cell genomes, went into each replicate PCR. Purified libraries were measured with a Qubit 3.0 fluorometer, size-checked on a Bioanalyzer 2100, and measured again with the KAPA Library Quantification kit. Every immunoSEQ 96-well plate was sequenced on a separate single-read 150-cycle Illumina NextSeq 550 flow cell. Per the original workflow: Because the immunoSEQ output held only junctional sequences and lacked quality scores, the filtering could not match the filtering applied to full-length reads. To assign V/J genes and CDR3, sequences were annotated using PyIR, a Python wrapper for IgBLAST v1.9, with IMGT germline references. Any read was removed if the V/J assignment was weak (E-value above 1e-6), the CDR3 was missing, or the read contained stop codons, out-of-frame junctions, or ambiguous translated residues. V3J clonotypes were defined by identical inferred V gene, J gene, and CDR3 amino acid sequence. Percentage overlap between repertoires was calculated by dividing the number of shared unique clonotypes by the size of the smaller repertoire. Three approaches were used to assess repertoire richness: RTK rarefaction, the Chao1 estimator, and Recon v2.1 estimates of unobserved clonotypes. Generation probabilities were computed with OLGA for all TCRbeta clonotypes obtained by the gDNA method from several donors. The immuneACCESS repertoire file appears here via TCRdb, limited to in-frame rearrangements. These files lack a portion of the clones; in checked studies, under half of the deficit traces to unresolved V genes, and the cause of the others is not known. V and J calls and clone size are those listed in that table; D and trimming were worked out from the DNA. The sample table holds approximately 1.5 million clones, of which approximately 98.5% were seen once. Jointly, the top ten make up about 0.4% of the sample.

Results and caveats for the whole study, not just this receptor: Naive subsets generally had larger estimated clonotype richness than memory subsets. The small number of donors limited the genetic and exposure-history diversity represented. Based on pairwise subsampling, the degree of clonotype sharing among donors was expected to be affected by sequencing depth. Compared with non-shared clonotypes, clonotypes shared by all four sorted-subset donors had higher generation probabilities. Only blood was sampled, and tissue TCR repertoires likely differ from those in blood. When a handful of donors were compared, the shared fraction of clonotypes was about 5% for naive CD4, 3% to 4% for naive CD8, 2% to 2.5% for memory CD4, and 0.35% to 0.5% for memory CD8. Incomplete sequencing was indicated by rarefaction of sorted-subset datasets, despite the large sequencing depth.

The donors were healthy, HIV-negative adults who had no recently reported acute infections or vaccinations. All donors were Caucasian adults living in Nashville, Tennessee, USA. Magnetic negative selection was used to enrich CD4+ T cells, after which naive cells were positively selected on CD45RA and the negative fraction became the memory subset. Blood was collected by leukapheresis, and PBMCs were isolated by Ficoll-Histopaque density gradient centrifugation and then cryopreserved in liquid nitrogen vapor phase. Analytical flow cytometry was used to check the purity and quantity of every magnetically sorted T cell population. From each sorted fraction, genomic DNA was isolated and quantified by UV absorbance on a Nanodrop 2000c.

Sequenced input: naive CD4+ T cells sorted from blood. The cell subset or site label of this sample denotes: CD45RA+ positively selected. The TCR originated in a man aged 25 to 45 in good health. The rearrangement joined TRBV27 to TRBJ1-1, with TRBD1 tentatively as D gene (5 bases match). The nucleotide sequence is TGTGCCAGCAGTTTAAGGGGAACTGAAGCTTTCTTT. Its protein product is CASSLRGTEAFF.